A selection of T cell receptor beta chains follows, all from one sample in a study of neurological immune-mediated disorders. In TCRdb, the 5' RACE reads were re-called with MiXCR into one record per CDR3 protein. The sample contains about 46,000 distinct CDR3 sequences, around 3.3% of which appear only once. Sequencing input: PBMCs. The source of these receptors is a woman in her 50s with multiple sclerosis. Both conserved end residues are part of each CDR3. The D gene is left open where the match is weak. Part of the rows lack a size; the others show once, few, many or a class for expanded clones.

.	TRBV6-6	TRBJ2-3	14	many	CASSYVLGTDTQYF	TGTGCCAGCAGTTACGTTTTGGGCACAGATACGCAGTATTTT
TRBD2	TRBV5-1	TRBJ2-3	12	many	CASSAGVDTQYF	TGCGCCAGCAGCGCGGGAGTCGATACGCAGTATTTT
TRBD2	TRBV6-6	TRBJ2-1	14	many	CASSSGTSGSKQFF	TGTGCCAGCAGTTCCGGGACTAGCGGGAGTAAGCAGTTCTTC
TRBD1	TRBV15	TRBJ1-6	19	many	CATSRTLWTGWRTNSPLHF	TGTGCCACCAGCAGAACCCTCTGGACAGGGTGGCGAACTAATTCACCCCTCCACTTT
.	TRBV5-1	TRBJ2-3	15	many	CASRSTSESTDTQYF	TGCGCCAGCAGATCAACCTCGGAAAGCACAGATACGCAGTATTTT
.	TRBV11-2	TRBJ1-2	15	many	CASSLLRRPSGGYTF	TGTGCCAGCAGCTTACTTCGCAGGCCCTCGGGGGGCTACACCTTC
TRBD2	TRBV7-2	TRBJ2-3	15	many	CASSSSGRRTDTQYF	TGTGCCAGCAGCTCGAGCGGGAGACGCACAGATACGCAGTATTTT
TRBD1	TRBV14	TRBJ1-6	15	many	CASSRGTGHNSPLHF	TGTGCCAGCAGCCGCGGGACAGGGCATAATTCACCCCTCCACTTT
TRBD2	TRBV29-1	TRBJ2-2	13	many	CSGTRTSGGELFF	TGCAGCGGAACTAGGACTAGCGGAGGGGAGCTGTTTTTT
.	TRBV5-1	TRBJ2-3	14	many	CASSSTGTSDTQYF	TGCGCCAGCAGCTCAACGGGGACGTCAGATACGCAGTATTTT
.	TRBV15	TRBJ1-2	17	.	CATSRDLPAGVNYGYTF	TGTGCCACCAGCAGAGATCTACCGGCAGGGGTGAACTATGGCTACACCTTC
.	TRBV9	TRBJ2-1	16	many	CASSRPGTGLVDEQFF	TGTGCCAGCAGCCGTCCCGGGACGGGGCTTGTGGATGAGCAGTTCTTC
TRBD1	TRBV5-1	TRBJ1-1	13	many	CASTGTGGPEAFF	TGCGCCAGCACCGGGACAGGGGGGCCTGAAGCTTTCTTT
TRBD1	TRBV2	TRBJ2-1	14	few	CASRTGQGVNEQFF	TGTGCCAGCCGAACGGGACAGGGGGTCAATGAGCAGTTCTTC
.	TRBV20-1	TRBJ2-2	14	many	CSALRQHNTGELFF	TGCAGTGCCCTCCGACAGCACAACACCGGGGAGCTGTTTTTT
.	TRBV7-2	TRBJ2-1	14	many	CASSLAAGANEQFF	TGTGCCAGCAGCTTAGCGGCAGGGGCCAATGAGCAGTTCTTC
.	TRBV5-5	TRBJ1-1	15	many	CASSFSPTGGTEAFF	TGTGCCAGCAGCTTCAGTCCAACAGGAGGTACTGAAGCTTTCTTT
.	TRBV3-1	TRBJ1-5	15	many	CASSQDQLSGQPQHF	TGTGCCAGCAGCCAAGATCAACTATCCGGTCAGCCCCAGCATTTT
.	TRBV5-1	TRBJ2-5	14	many	CASSLGPAEETQYF	TGCGCCAGCAGCTTGGGCCCGGCGGAAGAGACCCAGTACTTC
TRBD2	TRBV20-1	TRBJ2-1	15	many	CSASLGGAGYNEQFF	TGCAGTGCTTCGCTCGGGGGGGCCGGGTACAATGAGCAGTTCTTC